The 5 T cell receptor beta chains listed next were all sequenced from one sample in a study of T cell responses to AZD1222 COVID-19 vaccine (dated by TCRdb to the early 2020s). Library prep was done by the immunoSEQ multiplex PCR assay. Held by TCRdb, this immuneACCESS table contains in-frame sequences only and omits some clones. Under half of the omission traces to an unresolved V gene where checked; the cause of the rest is unknown. Within this sample are some 170,000 clones, with roughly 92% of them counted one time only. The ten largest clones represent about 2.5% of the sample. Taken with the paper, the label for time point translates to: baseline before first vaccination. The sample in question was peripheral blood, obtained on day 0 of AZD1222 vaccination. These receptors were collected from an adult in good health.

The rearrangement links TRBV6-1 to TRBJ2-1, with D perhaps being TRBD1 or TRBD2 (6 bases each). V was pared by 1 base and J by 3 bases, with 10 bases between. Germline CDR1 MNHNS, CDR2 SASEGT. The CDR3 has 15 amino acids. Here the CDR3 reads CASSEVGGGYNEQFF. The DNA of the CDR3 is TGTGCCAGCAGTGAAGTTGGAGGGGGCTACAATGAGCAGTTCTTC.

The chain recombines TRBV19 with TRBJ1-5, with D tentatively TRBD1 (6 bases). Between the trimmed V and J ends, which lost 3 bases and 1 base, there was a span of 16 bases. This CDR3 comprises 17 residues. Germline loops: CDR1 LNHDA, CDR2 SQIVND (reference sequence). The CDR3 protein is CASSIPSGGLSNQPQHF. The CDR3 coding sequence is TGTGCCAGTAGTATCCCTTCCGGGGGCCTGAGCAATCAGCCCCAGCATTTT.

The chain links TRBV5-1 to TRBJ1-2; D ambiguous. The germline CDR1 and CDR2 sequences are SGHRS and YFSETQ. Trimming shortened V by 3 bases and J by 8 bases, and 11 bases separated the two germline ends. The CDR3 extends over 12 amino acids. This CDR3 reads CASSSNGDGYTF. The CDR3 DNA reads TGCGCCAGCAGCTCGAATGGAGACGGCTACACCTTC.

J is TRBJ2-7 and V is TRBV28, with 7 bases identical to TRBD1. The CDR3 is 14 residues long. Germline V gives CDR1 MDHEN, CDR2 SYDVKM. V shed 6 bases and J 2 bases; nucleotides not matched to a gene: 7. CDR3 amino acids: CASRWGTAAYEQYF. The DNA of the CDR3 is TGTGCCAGCAGGTGGGGGACAGCCGCCTACGAGCAGTACTTC.

The chain employs TRBV27 and TRBJ2-3; 11 bases fit TRBD2. The length of the CDR3 is 16 residues. Per the germline V gene, CDR1 is MNHEY and CDR2 is SMNVEV (reference sequence). Trimming cost V 6 bases and J 1 base; bases outside gene matches: 6. Written as DNA, the CDR3 is TGTGCCAGCAGCCTCATAGCGGGAGGGGGCACAGATACGCAGTATTTT. Translation: CASSLIAGGGTDTQYF.